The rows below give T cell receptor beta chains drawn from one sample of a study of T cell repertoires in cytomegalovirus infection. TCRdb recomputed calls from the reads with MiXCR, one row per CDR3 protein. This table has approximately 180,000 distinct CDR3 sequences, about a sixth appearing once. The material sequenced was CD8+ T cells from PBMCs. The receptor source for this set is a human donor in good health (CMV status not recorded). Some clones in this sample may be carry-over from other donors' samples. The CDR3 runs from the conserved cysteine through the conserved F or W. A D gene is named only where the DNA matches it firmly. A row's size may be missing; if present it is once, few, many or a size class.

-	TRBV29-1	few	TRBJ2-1	CSVDGGSYNEQFF	TGCAGCGTTGATGGGGGTAGCTACAATGAGCAGTTCTTC
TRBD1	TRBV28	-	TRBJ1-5	CASSRDSATGSGNQPQHF	TGTGCCAGCAGTAGGGACAGCGCTACAGGGTCTGGCAATCAGCCCCAGCATTTT
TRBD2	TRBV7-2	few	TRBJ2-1	CASSLGASGDEQFF	TGTGCCAGCAGCCTAGGGGCTAGCGGGGATGAGCAGTTCTTC
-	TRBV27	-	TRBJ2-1	CASGLRPGDEQFF	TGTGCCAGCGGTTTACGTCCCGGGGATGAGCAGTTCTTC
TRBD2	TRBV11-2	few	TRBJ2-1	CASSYRLAGTEDEQFF	TGTGCCAGCAGCTACCGGCTAGCGGGGACCGAGGATGAGCAGTTCTTC
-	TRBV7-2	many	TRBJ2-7	CASSSLGSRGDEQYF	TGTGCCAGCAGCTCCCTGGGGTCTCGAGGGGACGAGCAGTACTTC
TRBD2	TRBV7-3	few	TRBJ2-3	CASSSAGGPDTQYF	TGTGCCAGCAGCTCCGCGGGGGGCCCAGATACGCAGTATTTT
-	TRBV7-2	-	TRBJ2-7	CASSPSDRIYSYEQYF	TGTGCCAGCAGCCCCTCCGACAGAATCTACTCCTACGAGCAGTACTTC
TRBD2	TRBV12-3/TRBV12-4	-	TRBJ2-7	CASSLGTSGSYEQYF	TGTGCCAGCAGCCTCGGGACTAGCGGGAGCTACGAGCAGTACTTC
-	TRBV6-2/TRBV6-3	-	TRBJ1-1	CASSPVSVNTEAFF	TGTGCCAGCAGCCCAGTATCGGTGAACACTGAAGCTTTCTTT
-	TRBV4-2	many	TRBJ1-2	CASSQGDGFAYGYTF	TGTGCCAGCAGCCAAGGGGACGGGTTTGCTTATGGCTACACCTTC
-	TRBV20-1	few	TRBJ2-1	CSARDEGGDYNEQFF	TGCAGTGCTAGAGATGAGGGGGGGGATTACAATGAGCAGTTCTTC
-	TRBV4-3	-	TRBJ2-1	CASSQDLVLAYYNEQFF	TGCGCCAGCAGCCAAGATTTGGTCCTAGCTTATTACAATGAGCAGTTCTTC
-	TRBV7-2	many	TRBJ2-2	CASSLEGDTGELFF	TGTGCCAGCAGCTTGGAGGGTGACACCGGGGAGCTGTTTTTT
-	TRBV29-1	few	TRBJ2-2	CSVDTGRTGELFF	TGCAGCGTTGATACAGGGAGGACCGGGGAGCTGTTTTTT
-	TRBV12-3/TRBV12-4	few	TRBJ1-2	CASSHWDTATGYGYTF	TGTGCCAGCAGTCATTGGGACACCGCCACCGGTTATGGCTACACCTTC
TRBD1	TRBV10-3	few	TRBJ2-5	CAISVPGQGAETQYF	TGTGCCATCAGTGTCCCGGGACAGGGGGCTGAGACCCAGTACTTC
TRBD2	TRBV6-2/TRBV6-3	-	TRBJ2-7	CASSYGLAGAYEQYF	TGTGCCAGCAGTTACGGCCTAGCGGGGGCCTACGAGCAGTACTTC
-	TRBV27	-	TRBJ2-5	CASLSAGTQYF	TGTGCCAGCCTCTCAGCAGGGACCCAGTACTTC
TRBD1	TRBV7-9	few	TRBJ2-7	CASSHRDRPYEQYF	TGTGCCAGCAGCCACCGGGACAGGCCTTACGAGCAGTACTTC
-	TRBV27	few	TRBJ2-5	CASSWGYQETQYF	TGTGCCAGCAGTTGGGGCTACCAAGAGACCCAGTACTTC
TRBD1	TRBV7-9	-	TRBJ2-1	CASSDTDRVSYNEQFF	TGTGCCAGCAGCGACACCGACAGGGTATCCTACAATGAGCAGTTCTTC
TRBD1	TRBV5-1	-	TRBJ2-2	CASSWTGTTGELFF	TGCGCCAGCAGCTGGACAGGGACCACCGGGGAGCTGTTTTTT
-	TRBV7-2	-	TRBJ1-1	CASSFDNREKNTEAFF	TGTGCCAGCAGCTTCGATAACCGGGAAAAGAACACTGAAGCTTTCTTT
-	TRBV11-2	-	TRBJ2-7	CASSREPTGNYEQYF	TGTGCCAGCAGCCGGGAGCCGACAGGGAACTACGAGCAGTACTTC
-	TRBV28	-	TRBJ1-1	CASSLNGGFTEAFF	TGTGCCAGCAGTTTGAATGGGGGATTCACTGAAGCTTTCTTT